This T cell receptor beta chain was observed in a study of beta chain features in type 1 diabetes. Study details: Patients were similar to healthy donors in age and gender (as well as in cell yields).

What was sequenced were expressed TCRB transcripts, since all of the isolated RNA had been reverse transcribed. Using immunoSEQ multiplex PCR, the repertoire was profiled, and TCRdb retains in-frame clones only, with some absent. The table includes about 930,000 clones, 15% to 20% detected once. There are 15 residues in the CDR3. Germline V gene sequence: CDR1 SEHNR, CDR2 FQNEAQ (reference sequence). This TCR derives from a young woman in good health. The material sequenced was naive CD4+ T cells from blood. This chain links TRBV7-9 with TRBJ2-5; 7 nucleotides agree with TRBD1. The J call may be incorrect, as the DNA end agrees better with TRBJ2-7. CDR3 protein: CASSSSWRGGHEQYF. The CDR3 nucleotides read TGTGCCAGCAGCTCCTCTTGGAGAGGGGGCCACGAGCAGTACTTC.